A single sample is the source of the 6 T cell receptor beta chains below, sequenced in a study of cytomegalovirus exposure and HLA in healthy donors. The PCR used 60 Vbeta and 13 Jbeta primers. Sequencing was performed with immunoSEQ multiplex PCR; in TCRdb, only in-frame clones are kept and a portion is missing. This table has some 150,000 clones, 80% to 85% appearing once. The sample was PBMCs. The receptors originated from a boy aged 2 to 9 in good health and CMV-seronegative.

The chain recombines TRBV5-4 with TRBJ2-5, with a tentative D call TRBD1 (6 bases). This CDR3 has 14 residues. Per the germline V gene, CDR1 is SGHNT and CDR2 is YYREEE (reference sequence). The germline V and J ends were trimmed by 3 bases and 4 bases, with 13 bases remaining between them. CDR3 DNA: TGTGCCAGCAGCTCCGAACAGGGAACAGAGACCCAGTACTTC. Translation: CASSSEQGTETQYF.

This chain links TRBV5-1 with TRBJ2-5, with TRBD2 identical over 11 bases. The junction had 4 bases not matched to a gene; V was cut back by 0 bases and J by 3 bases. In germline, CDR1 is SGHRS, CDR2 YFSETQ. The CDR3 totals 16 residues. CDR3 loop: CASSLVGLAEEETQYF. The CDR3 nucleotides are TGCGCCAGCAGCTTGGTGGGACTAGCGGAAGAAGAGACCCAGTACTTC. The full variable domain, completed using reference TRBV5-1 and TRBJ2-5, is KAGVTQTPRYLIKTRGQQVTLSCSPISGHRSVSWYQQTPGQGLQFLFEYFSETQRNKGNFPGRFSGRQFSNSRSEMNVSTLELGDSALYLCASSLVGLAEEETQYFGPGTRLLVL.

The chain employs TRBV5-1 and TRBJ2-1, with a weak D call TRBD2 (5 bases). V was pared by 1 base and J by 3 bases, with 17 bases between. The CDR3 is made up of 17 amino acids. Germline CDR1 SGHRS, CDR2 YFSETQ. The CDR3 region has the DNA TGCGCCAGCAGCTTGAAGGACTCCAGAAACCTCTACAATGAGCAGTTCTTC. Protein: CASSLKDSRNLYNEQFF.

This clone was seen a single time. The V gene is TRBV15, the J gene TRBJ2-7, with D possibly TRBD1 on 5 matching bases. The germline gives CDR1 LNHNV, CDR2 YYDKDF (reference sequence). V was pared by 1 base and J by 7 bases, with 11 bases between. The CDR3 runs to 13 residues. The CDR3 DNA sequence: TGTGCCACCAGCAGAGCCAGGGCCCTAGAGCAGTACTTC. Translating gives CATSRARALEQYF.

This chain joins TRBV18 and TRBJ2-7, with D perhaps matching TRBD2 (7 bases). Trimming took off 5 bases at V and 5 bases at J, with 19 bases between the two ends. The CDR3 covers 15 residues. Germline lookup yields CDR1 KGHSH and CDR2 LQKENI. The CDR3 nucleotides are TGTGCCAGCTCAAAATTCGGGGGGCAGGGAGACGAGCAGTACTTC. This translates into CASSKFGGQGDEQYF.

This clone was observed a single time. V is TRBV27 and J is TRBJ1-3; no clear D gene. This CDR3 spans 15 amino acids. The germline V gene encodes CDR1 MNHEY and CDR2 SMNVEV (reference sequence). Trimming took off 5 bases at V and 0 bases at J, with 11 bases between the two ends. CDR3 nucleotides: TGTGCCAGCAGTCCCTCGGGATCCTCTGGAAACACCATATATTTT. Its translation: CASSPSGSSGNTIYF.